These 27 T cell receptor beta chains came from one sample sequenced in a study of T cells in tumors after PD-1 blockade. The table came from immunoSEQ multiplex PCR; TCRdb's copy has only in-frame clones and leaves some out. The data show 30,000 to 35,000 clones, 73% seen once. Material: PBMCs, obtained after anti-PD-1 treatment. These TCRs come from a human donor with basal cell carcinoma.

The CDR3 protein is CASSYGGGNQPQHF. The CDR3 DNA reads as TGTGCCAGCAGTTACGGCGGAGGCAATCAGCCCCAGCATTTT. The chain links TRBV6-5 to TRBJ1-5; unclear D gene. CDR3 length equals 14 residues. Trimming took 2 bases from V and 2 from J, leaving 7 bases between them. Germline CDR1 reads MNHEY; CDR2 reads SVGAGI.

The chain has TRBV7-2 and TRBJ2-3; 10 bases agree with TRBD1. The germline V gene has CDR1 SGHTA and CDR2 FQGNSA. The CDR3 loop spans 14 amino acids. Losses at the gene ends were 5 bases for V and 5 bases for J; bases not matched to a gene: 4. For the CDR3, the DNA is TGTGCCAGCAGCCCCGGACAGGGGGGAGATACGCAGTATTTT. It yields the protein CASSPGQGGDTQYF. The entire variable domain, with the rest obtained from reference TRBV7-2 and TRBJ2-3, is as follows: GAGVSQSPSNKVTEKGKDVELRCDPISGHTALYWYRQSLGQGLEFLIYFQGNSAPDKSGLPSDRFSAERTGGSVSTLTIQRTQQEDSAVYLCASSPGQGGDTQYFGPGTRLTVL.

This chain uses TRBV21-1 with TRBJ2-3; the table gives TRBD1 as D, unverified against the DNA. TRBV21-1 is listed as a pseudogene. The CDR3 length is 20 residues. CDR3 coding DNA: TGTGCCAGCAGCAAAGGGTCTCAGATCAGGACAGCATCACTCACAGATACGCAGTATTTT. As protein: CASSKGSQIRTASLTDTQYF.

CDR3 residues: CASSVTTPGDRYGYTF. The CDR3 nucleotides read TGTGCCAGCAGTGTCACCACCCCCGGGGACAGATATGGCTACACCTTC. V and J are TRBV28 and TRBJ1-2; 7 bases are a match to TRBD1. The CDR3 extends over 16 amino acids. V lost 5 bases and J lost 5; bases outside the gene matches: 14. Germline CDR1 is MDHEN and CDR2 is SYDVKM.

CDR3 in DNA: TGTGCCAGCAGCGCATTAGGGACTAGCGGCTACAATGAGCAGTTCTTC. Encoded protein: CASSALGTSGYNEQFF. V gene TRBV9 combines with J gene TRBJ2-1; TRBD2 matches 11 bases. Germline lookup yields CDR1 SGDLS and CDR2 YYNGEE. Trimming removed 3 bases from V and 3 bases from J; junction bases left unmatched: 5. The CDR3 loop spans 16 amino acids.

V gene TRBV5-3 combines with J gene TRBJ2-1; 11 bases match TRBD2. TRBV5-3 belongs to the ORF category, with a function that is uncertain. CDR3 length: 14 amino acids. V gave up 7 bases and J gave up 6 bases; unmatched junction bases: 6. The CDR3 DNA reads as TGTGCCAGAGTTACCGGGACTAGCGGCAATGAGCAGTTCTTC. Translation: CARVTGTSGNEQFF.

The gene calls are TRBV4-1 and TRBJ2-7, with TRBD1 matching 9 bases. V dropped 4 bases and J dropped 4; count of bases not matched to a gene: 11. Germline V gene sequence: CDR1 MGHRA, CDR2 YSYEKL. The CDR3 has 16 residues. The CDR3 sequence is CASSLTLQGASYEQYF. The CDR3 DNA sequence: TGCGCCAGCAGCCTAACCCTACAGGGGGCCTCTTACGAGCAGTACTTC.

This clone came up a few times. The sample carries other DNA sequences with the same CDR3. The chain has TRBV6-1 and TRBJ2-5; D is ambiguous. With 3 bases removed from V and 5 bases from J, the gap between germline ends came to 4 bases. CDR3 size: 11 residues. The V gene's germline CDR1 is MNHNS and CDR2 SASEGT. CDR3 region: CASSEVETQYF. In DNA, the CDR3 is TGTGCCAGCAGTGAGGTGGAGACCCAGTACTTC.

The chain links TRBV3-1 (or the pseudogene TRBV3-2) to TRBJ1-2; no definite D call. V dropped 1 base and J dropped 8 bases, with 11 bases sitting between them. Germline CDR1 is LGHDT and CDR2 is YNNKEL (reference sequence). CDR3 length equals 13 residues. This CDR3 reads CASSQGAAGGYTF. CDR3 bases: TGTGCCAGCAGCCAAGGGGCGGCTGGGGGCTACACCTTC.

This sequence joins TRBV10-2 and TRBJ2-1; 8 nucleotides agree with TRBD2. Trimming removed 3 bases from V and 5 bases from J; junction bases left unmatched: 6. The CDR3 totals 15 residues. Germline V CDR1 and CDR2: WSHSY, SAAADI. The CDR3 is CASSELGLANNEQFF. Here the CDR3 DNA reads TGCGCCAGCAGTGAATTAGGACTAGCAAACAATGAGCAGTTCTTC.

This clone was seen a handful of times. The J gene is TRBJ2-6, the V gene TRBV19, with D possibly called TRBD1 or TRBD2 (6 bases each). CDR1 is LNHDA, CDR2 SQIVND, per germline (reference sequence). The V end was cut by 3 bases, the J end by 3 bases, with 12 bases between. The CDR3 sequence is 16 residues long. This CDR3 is CASSITGRGGANVLTF. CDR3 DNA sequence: TGTGCCAGTAGTATTACAGGGCGGGGTGGGGCCAACGTCCTGACTTTC.

The CDR3 spells CASSPPGDYGYTF. The DNA of the CDR3 is TGTGCCAGCAGCCCTCCAGGGGACTATGGCTACACCTTC. This chain connects TRBV5-8 to TRBJ1-2, with D possibly being TRBD1 (6 bases). The CDR3 length is 13 residues. V lost 4 bases and J 3 bases, leaving 10 bases between the germline ends. CDR1 and CDR2 from the germline V gene are SGHTS and YDEGEE.

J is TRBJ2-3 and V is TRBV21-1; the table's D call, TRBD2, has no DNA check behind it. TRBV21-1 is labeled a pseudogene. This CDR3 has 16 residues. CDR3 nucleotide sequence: TGTGCCAGCAGCAAAGCGTATAGCGGGAGGGCAGATACGCAGTATTTT. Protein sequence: CASSKAYSGRADTQYF.

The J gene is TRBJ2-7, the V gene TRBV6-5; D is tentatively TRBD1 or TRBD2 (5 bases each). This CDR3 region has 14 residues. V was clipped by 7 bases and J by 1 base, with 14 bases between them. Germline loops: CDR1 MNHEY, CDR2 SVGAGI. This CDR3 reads CASKGVALSYEQYF. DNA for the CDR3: TGTGCCAGCAAAGGGGTAGCGCTGTCCTACGAGCAGTACTTC.

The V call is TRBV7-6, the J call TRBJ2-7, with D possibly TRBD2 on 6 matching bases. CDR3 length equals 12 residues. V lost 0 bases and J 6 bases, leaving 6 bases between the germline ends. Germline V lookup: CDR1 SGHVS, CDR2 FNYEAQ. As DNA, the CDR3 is TGTGCCAGCAGCTTAGCGGGGGGCGAGCAGTACTTC. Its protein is CASSLAGGEQYF.

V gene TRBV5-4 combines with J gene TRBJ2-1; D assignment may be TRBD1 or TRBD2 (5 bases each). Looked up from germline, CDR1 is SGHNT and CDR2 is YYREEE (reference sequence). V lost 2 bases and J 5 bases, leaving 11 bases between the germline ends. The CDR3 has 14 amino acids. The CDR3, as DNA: TGTGCCAGCAGCTTAGCCGGGACCAACAATGAGCAGTTCTTC. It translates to CASSLAGTNNEQFF.

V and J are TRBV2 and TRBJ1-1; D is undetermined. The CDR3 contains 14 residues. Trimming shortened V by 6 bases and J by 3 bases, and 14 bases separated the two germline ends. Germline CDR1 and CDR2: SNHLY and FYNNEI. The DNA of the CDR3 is TGTGCCAGCAGGGTCGAAGGGTGGGACACTGAAGCTTTCTTT. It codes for CASRVEGWDTEAFF.

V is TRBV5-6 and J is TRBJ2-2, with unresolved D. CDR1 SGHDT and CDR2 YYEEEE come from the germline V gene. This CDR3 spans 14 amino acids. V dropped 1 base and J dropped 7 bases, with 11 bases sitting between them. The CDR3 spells CASSLRETHGELFF. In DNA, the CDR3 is TGTGCCAGCAGCTTGAGGGAAACCCACGGGGAGCTGTTTTTT.

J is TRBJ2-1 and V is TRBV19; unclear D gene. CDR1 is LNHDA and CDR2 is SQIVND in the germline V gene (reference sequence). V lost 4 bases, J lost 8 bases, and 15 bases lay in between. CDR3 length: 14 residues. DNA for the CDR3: TGTGCCAGTAGTAGGATCATGGGTTCCGATGAGCAGTTCTTC. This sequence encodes CASSRIMGSDEQFF. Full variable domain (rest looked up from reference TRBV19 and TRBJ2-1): DGGITQSPKYLFRKEGQNVTLSCEQNLNHDAMYWYRQDPGQGLRLIYYSQIVNDFQKGDIAEGYSVSREKKESFPLTVTSAQKNPTAFYLCASSRIMGSDEQFFGPGTRLTVL.

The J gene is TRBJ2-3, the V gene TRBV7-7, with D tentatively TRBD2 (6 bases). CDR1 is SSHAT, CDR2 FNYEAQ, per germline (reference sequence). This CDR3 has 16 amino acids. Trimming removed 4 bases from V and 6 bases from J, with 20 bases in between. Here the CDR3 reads CASSSAGAGRLDTQYF. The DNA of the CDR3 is TGTGCCAGCAGCTCGGCCGGGGCAGGGAGGCTGGATACGCAGTATTTT. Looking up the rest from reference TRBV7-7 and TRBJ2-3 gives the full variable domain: GAGVSQSPRYKVTKRGQDVTLRCDPISSHATLYWYQQALGQGPEFLTYFNYEAQPDKSGLPSDRFSAERPEGSISTLTIQRTEQRDSAMYRCASSSAGAGRLDTQYFGPGTRLTVL.

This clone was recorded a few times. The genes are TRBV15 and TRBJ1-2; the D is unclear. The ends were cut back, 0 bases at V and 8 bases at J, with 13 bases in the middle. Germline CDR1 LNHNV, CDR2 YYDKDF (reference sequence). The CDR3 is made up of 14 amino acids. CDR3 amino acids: CATSRDLTDSGYTF. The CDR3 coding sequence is TGTGCCACCAGCAGAGATCTAACAGACTCAGGCTACACCTTC.

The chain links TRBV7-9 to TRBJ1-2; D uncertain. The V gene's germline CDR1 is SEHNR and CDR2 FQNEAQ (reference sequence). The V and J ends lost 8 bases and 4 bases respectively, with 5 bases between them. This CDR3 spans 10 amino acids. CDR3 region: CASGSYGYTF. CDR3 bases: TGTGCCAGCGGATCCTATGGCTACACCTTC.

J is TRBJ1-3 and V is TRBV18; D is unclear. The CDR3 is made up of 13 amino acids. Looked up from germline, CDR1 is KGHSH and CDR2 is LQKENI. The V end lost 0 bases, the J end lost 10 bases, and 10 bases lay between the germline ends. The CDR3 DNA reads TGTGCCAGCTCACCACCGACGTGGGAGACCATATATTTT. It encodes CASSPPTWETIYF.

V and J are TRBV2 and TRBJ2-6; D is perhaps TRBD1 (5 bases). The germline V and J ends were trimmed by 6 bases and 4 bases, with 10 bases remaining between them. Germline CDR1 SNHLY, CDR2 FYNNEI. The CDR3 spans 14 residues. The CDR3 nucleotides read TGTGCCAGCAGCGGCAGGGCGGGGGCCAACGTCCTGACTTTC. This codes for CASSGRAGANVLTF.

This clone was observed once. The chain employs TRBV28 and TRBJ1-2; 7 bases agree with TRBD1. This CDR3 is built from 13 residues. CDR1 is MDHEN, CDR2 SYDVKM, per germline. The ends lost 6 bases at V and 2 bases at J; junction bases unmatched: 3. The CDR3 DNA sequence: TGTGCCAGCAGACCACAGGGGAACTATGGCTACACCTTC. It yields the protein CASRPQGNYGYTF.

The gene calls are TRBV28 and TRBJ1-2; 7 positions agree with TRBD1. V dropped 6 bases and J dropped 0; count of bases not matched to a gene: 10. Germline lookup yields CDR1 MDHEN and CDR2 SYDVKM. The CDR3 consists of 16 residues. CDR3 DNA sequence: TGTGCCAGCAGACCAGGGGGGGCAGAACCTAACTATGGCTACACCTTC. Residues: CASRPGGAEPNYGYTF.

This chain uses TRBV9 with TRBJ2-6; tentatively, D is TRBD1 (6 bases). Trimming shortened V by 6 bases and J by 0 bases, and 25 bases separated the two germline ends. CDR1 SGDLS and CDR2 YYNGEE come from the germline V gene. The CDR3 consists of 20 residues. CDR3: CASNKGTLSIQGSGANVLTF. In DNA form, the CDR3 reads TGTGCCAGCAACAAAGGGACCCTTTCCATACAGGGCTCTGGGGCCAACGTCCTGACTTTC.